What follows are 20 T cell receptor beta chains derived from one specimen sequenced in a study of T cell clonality in common variable immunodeficiency. The antigens of these receptors remain unknown. Study-level findings and limits: Fewer deletions and N-nucleotide insertions were reportedly seen in common variable immunodeficiency TCR beta sequences.

TCRdb keeps only in-frame clones here, not all; method: immunoSEQ multiplex PCR. The repertoire consists of 25,000 to 30,000 clones, none detected only once. What was sequenced was peripheral blood mononuclear cells. Every receptor here comes from a human donor with common variable immunodeficiency.

This clone appeared many times. The read gets to within 3 residues of the CDR3 end, and the germline J gene fills in the rest. The chain uses TRBV7-7 and TRBJ2-3, with D possibly TRBD2 on 5 matching bases. V lost 5 bases to trimming and J lost 3 bases, with 12 bases between them. The CDR3 loop spans 14 amino acids. Germline CDR1 SSHAT, CDR2 FNYEAQ (reference sequence). The CDR3 bases that were read are TGTGCCAGCAGCGGAGGCGGGTCTACAGATACG. This sequence encodes CASSGGGSTDT. The entire CDR3 sequence reads CASSGGGSTDTQYF.

This clone appeared many times. Coverage ceases 3 residues before the CDR3 finishes, and the germline J gene fills in the end. The gene calls are TRBV18 and TRBJ2-5; 7 nucleotides line up with TRBD1. There are 17 residues in the CDR3. After removal of 3 bases from V and 1 base from J, the junction contained 11 bases not matched to a gene. CDR1 and CDR2 from the germline V gene are KGHSH and LQKENI. CDR3 loop: CASSPDRYRGGQETQYF. CDR3 bases read: TGTGCCAGCTCACCCGACCGCTACAGGGGCGGCCAAGAGACC.

As for this clone: The sequenced fragment ends 3 residues before the CDR3 boundary, so the rest is inferred from the germline J gene. This rearrangement joins TRBV7-9 to TRBJ1-2, with D perhaps TRBD1 (6 bases). Trimming removed 5 bases from V and 4 bases from J, with 14 bases in between. The CDR3 has 14 residues. In germline, CDR1 is SEHNR, CDR2 FQNEAQ (reference sequence). CDR3 region: CASSLRTDFYGYTF. The covered CDR3 bases are TGTGCCAGCAGCCTTAGGACAGATTTCTATGGC. The full variable domain, its missing parts supplied by reference TRBV7-9 and TRBJ1-2, is DTGVSQNPRHKITKRGQNVTFRCDPISEHNRLYWYRQTLGQGPEFLTYFQNEAQLEKSRLLSDRFSAERPKGSFSTLEIQRTEQGDSAMYLCASSLRTDFYGYTFGSGTRLTVV.

This clone was detected many times. The missing CDR3 end, 3 residues past where the read stops, is filled in from the germline J gene. This chain connects TRBV29-1 to TRBJ2-7, with a possible D match to TRBD1 (5 bases). Between the trimmed V and J ends, which lost 7 bases and 3 bases, there was a span of 22 bases. This CDR3 is 15 amino acids long. In germline, CDR1 is SQVTM, CDR2 ANQGSEA. Partial CDR3 DNA: TGCAGCGCATGTCAGGGTTTGGAGACGAACTACGAG. This encodes CSACQGLETNYE. The entire CDR3 sequence reads CSACQGLETNYEQYF.

At least ten counts were recorded for this clone. The CDR3 end falls 3 residues outside the read, so it is completed with the germline J gene. The chain links TRBV2 to TRBJ2-7, with a weak D call TRBD2 (6 bases). This CDR3 is built from 13 residues. Trimming left V 4 bases short and J 3 bases short, with 10 bases between. Germline-derived CDR1 and CDR2 are SNHLY and FYNNEI. CDR3 loop: CASSGQGGYEQYF. The CDR3 DNA, read in part, is TGTGCCAGCAGTGGCCAGGGAGGCTACGAG. The full variable domain, with the rest looked up from reference TRBV2 and TRBJ2-7, is EPEVTQTPSHQVTQMGQEVILRCVPISNHLYFYWYRQILGQKVEFLVSFYNNEISEKSEIFDDQFSVERPDGSNFTLKIRSTKLEDSAMYFCASSGQGGYEQYFGPGTRLTVT.

This clone has more than one count but fewer than ten. The read ends 3 residues before the CDR3 terminus; that terminus is restored from the germline J gene. The chain employs TRBV7-2 and TRBJ1-4, with 9 bases matching TRBD1. Germline-derived CDR1 and CDR2 are SGHTA and FQGNSA. CDR3 length equals 14 residues. J was trimmed by 3 bases and V by 6 bases; bases with no gene match: 2. The CDR3 protein is CASSRDRANEKLFF. Incomplete CDR3 DNA: TGTGCCAGCAGTCGGGACAGGGCTAATGAAAAA. Based on the CDR3 plus reference TRBV7-2 and TRBJ1-4, the full variable domain is GAGVSQSPSNKVTEKGKDVELRCDPISGHTALYWYRQSLGQGLEFLIYFQGNSAPDKSGLPSDRFSAERTGGSVSTLTIQRTQQEDSAVYLCASSRDRANEKLFFGSGTQLSVL.

This clone appeared many times. The observed sequence ends 3 residues before the CDR3 terminus, with the missing tail filled in from the germline J gene. The chain is built from TRBV6-2 or TRBV6-3 and TRBJ2-3; no definite D call. The CDR3 is 14 residues long. Germline CDR1 is MNHEY and CDR2 is SVGEGT. The ends were cut back, 7 bases at V and 2 bases at J, with 13 bases in the middle. CDR3 DNA, as far as it was read: TGTGCCAGCACCTTCAGAGAAATCACAGATACG. It codes for CASTFREITDT. The full CDR3 sequence reads CASTFREITDTQYF.

This clone was seen many times. The read falls 3 residues short of the CDR3 end, and the missing part is taken from the germline J gene. The chain has TRBV19 and TRBJ1-6, with D perhaps matching TRBD1 (5 bases). The CDR3 sequence is 13 residues long. CDR1 is LNHDA and CDR2 is SQIVND in the germline V gene (reference sequence). Trimming shortened V by 7 bases and J by 8 bases, and 12 bases separated the two germline ends. The CDR3 DNA, read in part, is TGTGCCAGTACCGACGGGACTTATTCACCC. Amino acid sequence: CASTDGTYSP. The full-length CDR3 reads as CASTDGTYSPLHF.

This clone was observed a few times. The CDR3 end falls 3 residues outside the read, so it is completed with the germline J gene. This chain connects TRBV20-1 to TRBJ2-1; 9 bases line up with TRBD2. The CDR3 has 17 residues. CDR1 is DFQATT and CDR2 is SNEGSKA in the germline V gene (reference sequence). V was clipped by 8 bases and J by 3 bases; unmatched bases: 17. The CDR3 loop reads CSSGVAGVSWGYNEQFF. Incomplete CDR3 DNA: TGCAGTTCGGGGGTAGCGGGAGTCTCGTGGGGCTACAATGAG.

Many counts were recorded for this clone. The covered CDR3 bases are TGCAGTGCTAGAGATCCAATTCGCGCAGGGCTGGAGTACGAG. It yields the protein CSARDPIRAGLEYE. The whole CDR3 region reads CSARDPIRAGLEYEQYF. This sequence joins TRBV20-1 and TRBJ2-7; possible D gene TRBD1, 5 bases. The CDR3 end is not reached by the read, which stops 3 residues before it; the germline J gene fills it in. Trimming stripped 0 bases from V and 4 bases from J, with 22 bases between. The germline CDR1 and CDR2 sequences are DFQATT and SNEGSKA (reference sequence). This CDR3 has 17 amino acids.

This clone has a count of ten or more. Coverage ceases 3 residues before the CDR3 finishes, and the germline J gene fills in the end. J is TRBJ2-3 and V is TRBV5-4; a weak D match, TRBD2 (5 bases). Trimming left V 2 bases short and J 8 bases short, with 6 bases between. From germline, CDR1 is SGHNT and CDR2 YYREEE (reference sequence). The CDR3 totals 11 residues. The DNA read from the CDR3 is TGTGCCAGCAGCTTTGCGGGTACG. Amino acids: CASSFAGT. The whole CDR3 is CASSFAGTQYF. The full variable domain, with the rest looked up from reference TRBV5-4 and TRBJ2-3, is ETGVTQSPTHLIKTRGQQVTLRCSSQSGHNTVSWYQQALGQGPQFIFQYYREEENGRGNFPPRFSGLQFPNYSSELNVNALELDDSALYLCASSFAGTQYFGPGTRLTVL.

CDR3 amino acids: CASSRGQEINQPQHF. The part of the CDR3 DNA that was read is TGTGCCAGTAGTAGGGGACAGGAGATCAATCAGCCC. This chain joins TRBV19 and TRBJ1-5; 8 bases agree with TRBD1. The read ends 3 residues early relative to the CDR3; the germline J gene fills the gap. This CDR3 spans 15 amino acids. Germline V lookup: CDR1 LNHDA, CDR2 SQIVND (reference sequence). J was trimmed by 3 bases and V by 4 bases; bases with no gene match: 5.

On this clone: The read terminates 3 residues before the CDR3 end, so the remaining end is supplied by the germline J gene. The gene calls are TRBV19 and TRBJ2-3; 8 positions match TRBD2. CDR1 and CDR2 from the germline V gene are LNHDA and SQIVND (reference sequence). Losses at the gene ends were 7 bases for V and 4 bases for J; bases not matched to a gene: 10. The CDR3 is 15 amino acids. The CDR3 DNA, read in part, is TGTGCCAGTAACGCGGCGGGGGGTTTTTCAGATACG. This sequence encodes CASNAAGGFSDT. The whole CDR3 protein is CASNAAGGFSDTQYF.

This clone is termed medium-sized (0.01 to 0.1%). The CDR3 end lies 3 residues beyond the end of the read and is filled in from the germline J gene. The genes are TRBV29-1 and TRBJ2-1; possibly TRBD1 for D (5 bases). This CDR3 contains 14 residues. V dropped 7 bases and J dropped 6 bases, with 19 bases sitting between them. The germline V gene encodes CDR1 SQVTM and CDR2 ANQGSEA. The CDR3 loop reads CSGYWQGKVNEQFF. The sequenced CDR3 bases are TGCAGCGGTTATTGGCAGGGCAAGGTCAATGAG.

As regards this clone: The sequenced fragment ends 3 residues before the CDR3 boundary, so the rest is inferred from the germline J gene. V usage is TRBV7-2 and J usage is TRBJ1-4; 7 bases are a match to TRBD1. Germline trimming cut 5 bases from V and 8 bases from J; bases unmatched to any gene: 8. Germline loops: CDR1 SGHTA, CDR2 FQGNSA. The CDR3 spans 14 residues. The CDR3 bases that were read are TGTGCCAGCAGCCAAGGGGGCTCGAAAGAAAAA. This encodes CASSQGGSKEK. The entire CDR3 is CASSQGGSKEKLFF.

There are many counts of this clone. The CDR3 end lies 3 residues beyond the end of the read and is filled in from the germline J gene. The chain has TRBV20-1 and TRBJ2-7; no reliable D call. This CDR3 has 12 residues. In germline, CDR1 is DFQATT, CDR2 SNEGSKA (reference sequence). Trimming stripped 0 bases from V and 0 bases from J, with 3 bases between. CDR3 sequence reads: CSARDLSYEQYF. The DNA read from the CDR3 is TGCAGTGCTAGAGACCTCTCCTACGAG.

As regards this clone: The read ends 3 residues early relative to the CDR3; the germline J gene fills the gap. The chain recombines TRBV11-2 with TRBJ1-1; the D is unclear. This CDR3 comprises 13 residues. Trimming stripped 2 bases from V and 3 bases from J, with 7 bases between. The V gene's germline CDR1 is SGHAT and CDR2 FQNNGV. The CDR3 DNA, read in part, is TGTGCCAGCAGCTTACAGGTCGACACTGAA. Its protein product is CASSLQVDTE. The full CDR3 protein reads CASSLQVDTEAFF.

This clone came up a few times. From the germline J gene comes the end of the CDR3, since the read stops 3 residues before it. This chain uses TRBV19 with TRBJ2-4; possibly TRBD1 for D (6 bases). This CDR3 contains 15 residues. Germline values: CDR1 LNHDA, CDR2 SQIVND (reference sequence). The part of the CDR3 DNA that was read is TGTGCCAGTAGTATCCGGGACACCGACCTAAGGATT. This gives the protein CASSIRDTDLRI. The complete CDR3 sequence is CASSIRDTDLRIQYF. Variable domain in full (rest from reference TRBV19 and TRBJ2-4): DGGITQSPKYLFRKEGQNVTLSCEQNLNHDAMYWYRQDPGQGLRLIYYSQIVNDFQKGDIAEGYSVSREKKESFPLTVTSAQKNPTAFYLCASSIRDTDLRIQYFGAGTRLSVL.

This clone showed up many times. Read data end 3 residues before the CDR3 end; the end is taken from the germline J gene. The chain is built from TRBV5-1 and TRBJ2-1; 8 positions match TRBD2. This CDR3 is built from 16 residues. Looked up from germline, CDR1 is SGHRS and CDR2 is YFSETQ. The junction had 10 bases not matched to a gene; V was cut back by 0 bases and J by 8 bases. CDR3: CASSLEDWGSGDEQFF. CDR3 DNA, as far as it was read: TGCGCCAGCAGCTTGGAGGATTGGGGTAGCGGGGATGAG.

This clone was picked up many times. The CDR3 end lies 3 residues beyond the end of the read and is filled in from the germline J gene. The chain carries TRBV28 and TRBJ2-1; the D call may be TRBD1 or TRBD2 (5 bases each). With 6 bases removed from V and 5 bases from J, the gap between germline ends came to 17 bases. The CDR3 runs 15 residues. Germline loops: CDR1 MDHEN, CDR2 SYDVKM. Incomplete CDR3 DNA: TGTGCCAGCAGCCTTAATGGGAGACAGAACAATGAG. Encoded protein: CASSLNGRQNNE. The CDR3 in full is CASSLNGRQNNEQFF.